This TCR beta chain appears in the sequencing data of a study of PD-L1 blockade in urothelial cancer (dated by TCRdb to the late 2010s). Regarding the research as a whole: All patients started therapy in the mid-2010s and received atezolizumab 1,200 mg intravenously every 3 weeks. An ECOG performance status of 0 or 1 was recorded for the patients, and 0 to 3 prior chemotherapy regimens had been received by the patients. Twenty-five of 29 patients were identified as males with urothelial cancer of bladder origin, and a prior smoking history was reported by 18 of 29 patients. Pretreatment tumor samples, along with matched peripheral blood serially collected before and after atezolizumab treatment, were subjected to TCR sequencing. Pretreatment blood TCR-seq was available for around 29 patients, at least one posttreatment blood collection was obtained for some 24 patients, and tumor TCR-seq was available for some 24 patients. Durable clinical benefit was defined as progression-free survival longer than 6 months, and TCR features were also tested against progression-free and overall survival. The study was an exploratory multi-omic analysis of somatic, immune and clinical correlates of response to PD-L1 blockade with atezolizumab in urothelial cancer. Blood samples were analyzed at 3 weeks after treatment start (second dose) and at 6 weeks after treatment start. Blood samples gave median yields of around 140,000 T cells and some 80,000 unique TCRs, along with a median clonality of roughly 0.08. In the same patients who had TCR sequencing, pretreatment tumors also underwent whole exome sequencing and RNA sequencing. Roughly 9 patients reached durable clinical benefit, while about 20 patients did not.

Each PCR received spiked-in synthetic TCR analog templates so that absolute template abundance could be estimated from read counts. The immunoSEQ assay used bias-controlled V and J gene primers to amplify TCRbeta CDR3 regions from genomic DNA. Sequencing of rearranged TCRbeta segments was done at approximately 20X coverage. The authors' analysis ran thus. Clustering was used to correct sequencing errors, and CDR3s were annotated against IMGT to assign V, D and J genes. Out-of-frame and stop-codon sequences were excluded, and only productive TCRbeta rearrangements were used in downstream analyses. To compute clonality, Shannon entropy was normalized by the log of the number of unique productive sequences and then subtracted from one. Clones differing between time points or between blood and tumor were identified by Fisher's exact test with Benjamini-Hochberg correction at adjusted p below 0.01. In TCRdb, the immuneACCESS table is reduced to in-frame sequences with V and J assigned. These tables do not hold every clone; where another copy was compared, an unresolved V gene accounts for under half, and the others remain unexplained. V and J calls and clone size follow that table, whereas D and trimming were derived from the DNA. The sample has under 55,000 clones on record, about 87% of them singletons. Roughly 5% of the sample comes from the top ten.

Trimmed from V: 3 bases; trimmed from J: 0 bases; junction bases lacking a gene match: 3. The CDR3 measures 15 amino acids from cysteine to phenylalanine. Kept here is only the CDR3 DNA, which spans 45 bases and is read in frame from base 1. The germline V gene yields KGHSH for CDR1 and LQKENI for CDR2. Summary of the overall study and its limitations: A pretreatment peripheral blood TCR clonality below the median was linked to improved progression-free and overall survival. Because the sample size was small (n = 29) and many of the analyses were exploratory, the results are meant to be hypothesis-generating. Among patients with durable benefit, tumor-associated TCR clones showed greater expansion in peripheral blood 3 weeks after treatment started (n = 22, p = 0.022).

To note about this clone: The specificity of this receptor is unknown. The record has no base qualities; no much larger clone is one base away. This same CDR3 is encoded by further DNA sequences in the sample.

The cohort comprised about 30 patients with locally advanced or metastatic urothelial carcinoma treated at Memorial Sloan Kettering on a trial protocol. Peripheral blood mononuclear cells were collected from each patient pretreatment and during treatment, giving between 1 and 8 total time points per patient. The Qiagen DNeasy Blood extraction kit was used to purify genomic DNA from total PBMCs and tumor samples. Collected pretreatment and during treatment, PBMCs were isolated and stored as previously described. Recombination joined TRBV18 with TRBJ2-7; TRBD1 matches 9 bases in the middle. This sequence was found in a man aged 40-55 years with urothelial cancer. Sequencing was performed on PBMCs, taken around atezolizumab (anti-PD-L1) treatment. The DNA sequence is given as TGTGCCAGCTCACCGCGGACAGGGGCCTCCTACGAGCAGTACTTC. It codes for CASSPRTGASYEQYF.